This is a list of T cell receptor beta chains from one sample in a study of HIV-infected patients and healthy controls. MiXCR, applied by TCRdb to the 5' RACE reads, yields one record per CDR3 protein. The data show around 7,000 distinct CDR3 sequences, over 9.5% seen once. This specimen was blood, taken during antiretroviral therapy. The origin of the receptors is an adult with HIV infection. The CDR3 runs from the conserved cysteine through the conserved F or W. D genes are given only for firm matches. Clone size is given for some rows only: seen once, a few or many times, or a class if the clone is expanded.

TRBJ2-5 TRBV2 many - TGTGCCAGCACCGCCTCAGAGGGCGTACAAGAGACCCAGTACTTC CASTASEGVQETQYF
TRBJ1-5 TRBV28 medium-sized TRBD1 TGTGCCAGCAGTTGGACAGGGGTTAATCAGCCCCAGCATTTT CASSWTGVNQPQHF
TRBJ2-3 TRBV20-1 medium-sized TRBD2 TGCAGTGCTAGAGATAGAGTGAGCGGGGGGGCGACAGATACGCAGTATTTT CSARDRVSGGATDTQYF
TRBJ1-6 TRBV18 few - TGTGCCAGCTCACCAGGAACTGTCAATTCACCCCTCCACTTT CASSPGTVNSPLHF
TRBJ2-5 TRBV5-1 medium-sized TRBD1 TGCGCCAGCAGCGGACAGGGCCAAGAGACCCAGTACTTC CASSGQGQETQYF
TRBJ1-5 TRBV20-1 many - TGCAGTGCTAGAGTGCGGAATAGCAATCAGCCCCAGCATTTT CSARVRNSNQPQHF
TRBJ2-5 TRBV29-1 medium-sized - TGCAGCGTTGATCTGCAGAGCATGCAAGAGACCCAGTACTTC CSVDLQSMQETQYF
TRBJ2-2 TRBV11-1 medium-sized TRBD2 TGTGCCAGCAGCCCGGGACTAGCGTCCGGGGAGCTGTTTTTT CASSPGLASGELFF
TRBJ2-4 TRBV18 medium-sized - TGTGCCAGCTCACCGATCCCAATCGGAGACCCCAAAAACATTCAGTACTTC CASSPIPIGDPKNIQYF
TRBJ2-3 TRBV3-1 medium-sized TRBD1 TGTGCCAGCAGCGCAGGACAGGGGGCTGTACCAGATACGCAGTATTTT CASSAGQGAVPDTQYF
TRBJ1-5 TRBV29-1 few TRBD1 TGCAGCGTGAAACTGACAGGGGGACACAATAGCAATCAGCCCCAGCATTTT CSVKLTGGHNSNQPQHF
TRBJ2-1 TRBV6-6 many - TGTGCCAGCGTGGGCTTCGGCTCCTACAATGAGCAGTTCTTC CASVGFGSYNEQFF
TRBJ2-1 TRBV5-1 medium-sized - TGCGCCAGCAGCTTGGCAGGGAGCTCCTACAATGAGCAGTTCTTC CASSLAGSSYNEQFF
TRBJ1-1 TRBV28 many - TGTGCCAGCAGATACAGAGGTACTGAAGCTTTCTTT CASRYRGTEAFF
TRBJ2-5 TRBV4-1 few - TGCGCCAGCAGCCAAACATCCAGGACGGAAGAGACCCAGTACTTC CASSQTSRTEETQYF
TRBJ2-3 TRBV19 many - TGTGCCAGTAGTACCCGATGGGGATCAACAGATACGCAGTATTTT CASSTRWGSTDTQYF
TRBJ1-1 TRBV24-1 many - TGTGCCACCAGATCGGGACGGCTGAACACTGAAGCTTTCTTT CATRSGRLNTEAFF
TRBJ1-1 TRBV2 few - TGTGCCAGCAAGACCGCGCAGCGGACTGAAGCTTTCTTT CASKTAQRTEAFF
TRBJ2-5 TRBV5-1 - TRBD2 TGCGCCAGCAGCTTGGAGCGGGGGGGCCAAGAGACCCAGTACTTC CASSLERGGQETQYF
TRBJ2-3 TRBV20-1 - - TGCAGTGCTAGTCGAAGCACAGATACGCAGTATTTT CSASRSTDTQYF
TRBJ2-7 TRBV20-1 many - TGCAGTGCTTTTAGGGAAGGACCCTACGAGCAGTACTTC CSAFREGPYEQYF
TRBJ2-3 TRBV7-6 few TRBD2 TGTGCCAGCAGCCCATTCGCCAGCGGGGGGAACACAGATACGCAGTATTTT CASSPFASGGNTDTQYF
TRBJ2-7 TRBV19 many TRBD1 TGTGCCACTAAAAATCCCTCCGGGACAGGAGTTTCCTACGAGCAGTACTTC CATKNPSGTGVSYEQYF
TRBJ2-3 TRBV7-2 few - TGTGCCAGCAGCTTAGCGACACCTAGCACAGATACGCAGTATTTT CASSLATPSTDTQYF
TRBJ2-4 TRBV20-1 many - TGCAGTGCTAGAGATCCAACTTTAGCCAAAAACATTCAGTACTTC CSARDPTLAKNIQYF
TRBJ2-3 TRBV9 medium-sized - TGTGCCAGCAGCGCCCAGGGGCGCACAGATACGCAGTATTTT CASSAQGRTDTQYF
TRBJ2-1 TRBV20-1 few TRBD1 TGCAGTGCTAGCCCGCCGGACAGGGGTTACAATGAGCAGTTCTTC CSASPPDRGYNEQFF
TRBJ2-2 TRBV11-2 - - TGTGCCAGCAGCCCCCACGGCGCCGGGGAGCTGTTTTTT CASSPHGAGELFF